A selection of T cell receptor beta chains follows, all from one sample in a study of CD4 T cells in relation to SARS-CoV-2 and coronaviruses. Libraries were prepared by immunoSEQ multiplex PCR; TCRdb keeps only in-frame clonotypes and omits some of them. The sample includes tens of thousands of clones, 84% seen only once; the top ten take around 1.2%. Their antigens remain unidentified. The sample comprised naive CD4+ T cells from PBMCs, cultured in vitro. The receptors originated from an adult with COVID-19. Each CDR3 is given without its conserved first and last residue. The D gene is left open where the match is weak. Clone size is shown for a subset of rows, as once, few, many or a class of expanded clone.

TRBJ1-5	NA	NA	TRBV6-1	ASSEAAGAGSLTQH
TRBJ2-3	TRBD2	NA	TRBV5-1	ASSPLAGVAGDTQY
TRBJ2-1	NA	NA	TRBV4-1	ASSQKTLAAGADEQF
TRBJ2-5	TRBD2	NA	TRBV9	ASGKRDEETQY
TRBJ2-1	NA	NA	TRBV4-2	ASSLLWLGHNEQF
TRBJ2-7	TRBD1	NA	TRBV6-1	ASSEAGTGGYEQY
TRBJ2-1	NA	NA	TRBV21-1	ASSKVDCREQF
TRBJ1-5	NA	NA	TRBV10-1	ASSAPGVSENQPQH
TRBJ1-4	NA	NA	TRBV6-5	ASSYVAETNEKLF
TRBJ2-7	NA	NA	TRBV27	ASPRPLTYEQY
TRBJ2-3	TRBD2	NA	TRBV28	ASRHTEGAGGWSTDTQY
TRBJ1-1	NA	NA	TRBV28	ASSSGGVRNTEAF
TRBJ1-2	NA	NA	TRBV5-1	ASSPPGRNYGYT
TRBJ2-7	TRBD1	NA	TRBV11-2	ASTTRDRAYEQY
TRBJ2-1	TRBD1	NA	TRBV6-5	ASSSDRGTYNEQF
TRBJ2-3	NA	once	TRBV19	ASSVGGGTGRTDTQY
TRBJ1-5	TRBD1	once	TRBV30	AWSGGTGGRQPQH
TRBJ2-1	TRBD1	NA	TRBV19	ASSTLGQAYNEQF
TRBJ2-3	TRBD2	medium-sized	TRBV6-4	ASSASGTDTQY
TRBJ1-1	NA	NA	TRBV28	ASSSADTEAF
TRBJ1-1	NA	NA	TRBV18	ASSPGRNTEAF
TRBJ1-1	NA	NA	TRBV3-1/TRBV3-2	ASSPGPVNTEAF
TRBJ2-1	NA	once	TRBV6-5	ASTSPQGPREQF
TRBJ2-2	TRBD2	NA	TRBV19	ASSGLAGGLTGELF
TRBJ2-2	TRBD1	few	TRBV28	ASSFPGTGGTGELF
TRBJ1-5	NA	NA	TRBV29-1	SPSRREYSNQPQH
TRBJ1-5	NA	NA	TRBV2	ATQGLRSNQPQH
TRBJ1-4	TRBD1	once	TRBV7-9	ASNRGGGEKLF
TRBJ2-2	TRBD2	NA	TRBV2	ATAGLPTGELF
TRBJ2-3	TRBD2	NA	TRBV7-9	ASSSKPLAISTDTQY
TRBJ2-7	NA	NA	TRBV3-1/TRBV3-2	ASSRRDEQY
TRBJ1-2	NA	NA	TRBV19	ASSMEGGRRNYGYT
TRBJ2-7	NA	NA	TRBV11-2	ASSYLQAEEY
TRBJ2-1	TRBD2	NA	TRBV5-1	ASSALAGTYNEQF